A selection of T cell receptor beta chains follows, all from one sample in a study of blood T cell repertoires in COVID-19. Sequenced by immunoSEQ multiplex PCR; TCRdb stores in-frame clones only, minus some. The profile shows a few hundred thousand clones, 80% to 90% of them singletons. Material for sequencing was peripheral blood. The receptors come from a woman older than 75 with active or convalescent COVID-19. CDR3s include the opening cysteine and the closing phenylalanine or tryptophan. Each record gives: J gene, V gene, CDR3 protein.

>TRBJ1-6|TRBV7-9
CASSFPGSSNSPLHF
>TRBJ2-7|TRBV18
CASSGTGASSGEQYF
>TRBJ2-7|TRBV2
CASNVNFSYEQYF
>TRBJ2-7|TRBV6-5
CASSYKGGTLYEQYF
>TRBJ2-5|TRBV7-9
CASHRVGGEETQYF
>TRBJ1-5|TRBV6-2/TRBV6-3
CASSYLQGGNQPQHF
>TRBJ2-7|TRBV7-8
CASSLGIWGGEQYF
>TRBJ2-4|TRBV2
CATLPGGEGNIQYF
>TRBJ2-1|TRBV5-6
CASSNTRTSQFF
>TRBJ2-5|TRBV9
CASSVGPGQETQYF
>TRBJ2-7|TRBV20-1
CSASDRDVTYEQYF
>TRBJ2-7|TRBV19
CASSVTSGAGYEQYF
>TRBJ2-1|TRBV20-1
CSAGGNNEQFF